This is a list of T cell receptor beta chains from one sample in a study of blood T cell repertoires in COVID-19. Generated by immunoSEQ multiplex PCR, the TCRdb table keeps only in-frame clones and is missing some. The top ten hold roughly 7.6% of the sample, which has 200,000 to 250,000 clones, about four fifths seen once. Specimen: peripheral blood. The receptors stem from an elderly woman with COVID-19, enrolled during active disease. Both conserved end residues are trimmed from each CDR3.

v_gene: TRBV28
j_gene: TRBJ1-2
CDR3aa: ASSLGAGANYGYT

v_gene: TRBV3-1/TRBV3-2
j_gene: TRBJ1-3
CDR3aa: ASSLSGTIY

v_gene: TRBV18
j_gene: TRBJ1-3
CDR3aa: ASSPRDRASSGNTIY

v_gene: TRBV12-3/TRBV12-4
j_gene: TRBJ1-6
CDR3aa: ASSSEGRSPLH

v_gene: TRBV9
j_gene: TRBJ1-4
CDR3aa: ASSPQPQGAPEKLF

v_gene: TRBV5-1
j_gene: TRBJ2-5
CDR3aa: ASSFGTSGETQY

v_gene: TRBV5-1
j_gene: TRBJ2-5
CDR3aa: ASSSMTSGGGETQY

v_gene: TRBV5-1
j_gene: TRBJ1-2
CDR3aa: ASSLVPGSDYT

v_gene: TRBV19
j_gene: TRBJ1-4
CDR3aa: ASSFYGSQDEKLF

v_gene: TRBV5-4
j_gene: TRBJ2-1
CDR3aa: ASSLAAGTSGVGQF

v_gene: TRBV2
j_gene: TRBJ1-1
CDR3aa: ASSGLENTEAF

v_gene: TRBV6-5
j_gene: TRBJ2-3
CDR3aa: ASSPSFSGEPQY

v_gene: TRBV7-9
j_gene: TRBJ1-6
CDR3aa: ASSSRGLVPLH

v_gene: TRBV21-1
j_gene: TRBJ2-2
CDR3aa: ASTSGTGVPVNTGELF

v_gene: TRBV4-1
j_gene: TRBJ1-3
CDR3aa: ASSPSTAEAAGNTIY

v_gene: TRBV9
j_gene: TRBJ2-2
CDR3aa: ASSVRHSNTGELF

v_gene: TRBV5-5
j_gene: TRBJ2-7
CDR3aa: ASSTTPSYEQY

v_gene: TRBV10-3
j_gene: TRBJ2-7
CDR3aa: ATRLAGSEQY

v_gene: TRBV6-5
j_gene: TRBJ1-1
CDR3aa: ASSYSTGRNTEAF

v_gene: TRBV15
j_gene: TRBJ2-7
CDR3aa: ATSRDTFNSYEQY

v_gene: TRBV28
j_gene: TRBJ2-5
CDR3aa: ASSWNTGAPGQTQY

v_gene: TRBV9
j_gene: TRBJ2-5
CDR3aa: ASSPGDPKETQY

v_gene: TRBV5-1
j_gene: TRBJ2-5
CDR3aa: ASSGTSGGLETQY

v_gene: TRBV21-1
j_gene: TRBJ1-2
CDR3aa: ASSRVRGCYGYT

v_gene: TRBV4-2
j_gene: TRBJ2-7
CDR3aa: ASNFAGTGLNEQY

v_gene: TRBV27
j_gene: TRBJ2-1
CDR3aa: ASTRDRGRDEQF

v_gene: TRBV5-4
j_gene: TRBJ2-2
CDR3aa: ASSFPGQANTGELF

v_gene: TRBV4-1
j_gene: TRBJ1-4
CDR3aa: ASSQGLRDRV

v_gene: TRBV10-3
j_gene: TRBJ2-2
CDR3aa: AISDRWAVGGLF

v_gene: TRBV9
j_gene: TRBJ1-6
CDR3aa: ASSVALALNSPLH

v_gene: TRBV12-3/TRBV12-4
j_gene: TRBJ2-7
CDR3aa: ASSGQGDYEQY

v_gene: TRBV7-8
j_gene: TRBJ1-1
CDR3aa: ASSFGQGSRLGLGGTEAF

v_gene: TRBV5-1
j_gene: TRBJ2-5
CDR3aa: ASSSGLVGETQY

v_gene: TRBV19
j_gene: TRBJ1-3
CDR3aa: ASCDQGRLLSGNTIY

v_gene: TRBV18
j_gene: TRBJ2-5
CDR3aa: ASSPQGKETQY

v_gene: TRBV29-1
j_gene: TRBJ2-3
CDR3aa: SVAEGSTDTQY

v_gene: TRBV19
j_gene: TRBJ1-5
CDR3aa: ASTLEEFGNQPQH

v_gene: TRBV20-1
j_gene: TRBJ2-4
CDR3aa: SAPAKNIQY

v_gene: TRBV3-1/TRBV3-2
j_gene: TRBJ2-3
CDR3aa: ASSKRQGSIGAGNTQY

v_gene: TRBV6-5
j_gene: TRBJ2-3
CDR3aa: ASSWSRDTQY

v_gene: TRBV2
j_gene: TRBJ1-1
CDR3aa: ASSEYGQGAAEAF

v_gene: TRBV6-1
j_gene: TRBJ1-2
CDR3aa: ASSEALGALYGYT

v_gene: TRBV28
j_gene: TRBJ2-7
CDR3aa: ASSPQAGVVYEQY

v_gene: TRBV4-2
j_gene: TRBJ2-1
CDR3aa: ASSQKSAGDNEQF

v_gene: TRBV7-7
j_gene: TRBJ2-2
CDR3aa: ASSLETGQGRSKAGELF

v_gene: TRBV4-1
j_gene: TRBJ2-1
CDR3aa: ASSLQQPSYNEQF

v_gene: TRBV5-1
j_gene: TRBJ1-6
CDR3aa: ASSLGGRLGNSPLH

v_gene: TRBV11-2
j_gene: TRBJ2-7
CDR3aa: ASSLQGVGSYEQY

v_gene: TRBV7-7
j_gene: TRBJ2-3
CDR3aa: ASSLTSGSIDTQY

v_gene: TRBV28
j_gene: TRBJ2-3
CDR3aa: AIGRSSTDTQY

v_gene: TRBV3-1/TRBV3-2
j_gene: TRBJ1-3
CDR3aa: ASSQAGGGNTIY

v_gene: TRBV12-3/TRBV12-4
j_gene: TRBJ1-2
CDR3aa: ASSLGGNYGYT

v_gene: TRBV19
j_gene: TRBJ1-4
CDR3aa: ASSTRAATNEKLF

v_gene: TRBV4-1
j_gene: TRBJ2-7
CDR3aa: ASSPTERGAYEQY

v_gene: TRBV15
j_gene: TRBJ2-7
CDR3aa: ATSRVGYEQY

v_gene: TRBV21-1
j_gene: TRBJ1-2
CDR3aa: ASSKGPGYGGYT